This TCR beta chain was found in a study of Ad26.COV2.S vaccination and SARS-CoV-2 variants. The CDR3 is 13 residues long. CDR1 SEHNR and CDR2 FQNEAQ come from the germline V gene (reference sequence). Trimming left V 7 bases short and J 0 bases short, with 7 bases between. TCRdb's copy holds only in-frame clones and misses some; the assay was immunoSEQ multiplex PCR. The table records 350,000 to 500,000 clones, roughly 91% of them present only once. The treatment is: 15 to 20 received Ad26.COV2.S at low or high dose, single or two shots; 5 received placebo; per-sample allocation not given. Day 63 following the first vaccine or placebo injection was when the samples were taken.

The input for sequencing was peripheral blood, taken in a trial of Ad26.COV2.S vaccine versus placebo. This clonotype was sampled from a person aged 18-60 years who received the Ad26.COV2.S COVID-19 vaccine or a placebo. This chain joins TRBV7-9 and TRBJ1-5; D is uncertain. The CDR3 loop reads CASMANSNQPQHF. The CDR3 coding sequence is TGTGCCAGCATGGCGAATAGCAATCAGCCCCAGCATTTT. Drawing the rest from reference TRBV7-9 and TRBJ1-5, the complete variable domain is DTGVSQNPRHKITKRGQNVTFRCDPISEHNRLYWYRQTLGQGPEFLTYFQNEAQLEKSRLLSDRFSAERPKGSFSTLEIQRTEQGDSAMYLCASMANSNQPQHFGDGTRLSIL.